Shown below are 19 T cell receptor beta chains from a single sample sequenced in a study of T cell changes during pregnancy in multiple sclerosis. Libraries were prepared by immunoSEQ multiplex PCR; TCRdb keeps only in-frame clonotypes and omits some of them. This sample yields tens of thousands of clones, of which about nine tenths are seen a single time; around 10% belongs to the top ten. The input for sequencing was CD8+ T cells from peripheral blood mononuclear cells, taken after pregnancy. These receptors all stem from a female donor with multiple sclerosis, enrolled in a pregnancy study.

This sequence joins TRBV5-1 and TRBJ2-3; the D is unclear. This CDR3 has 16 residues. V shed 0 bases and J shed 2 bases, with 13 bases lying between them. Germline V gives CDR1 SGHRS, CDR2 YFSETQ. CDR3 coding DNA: TGCGCCAGCAGCTTGGACTCAAGCACTAACACAGATACGCAGTATTTT. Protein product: CASSLDSSTNTDTQYF.

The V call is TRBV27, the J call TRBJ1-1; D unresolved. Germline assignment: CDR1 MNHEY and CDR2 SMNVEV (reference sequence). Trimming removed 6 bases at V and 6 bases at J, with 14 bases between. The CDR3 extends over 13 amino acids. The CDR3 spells CASSLGSSAEAFF. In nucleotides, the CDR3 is TGTGCCAGCAGCCTAGGGAGTTCGGCTGAAGCTTTCTTT.

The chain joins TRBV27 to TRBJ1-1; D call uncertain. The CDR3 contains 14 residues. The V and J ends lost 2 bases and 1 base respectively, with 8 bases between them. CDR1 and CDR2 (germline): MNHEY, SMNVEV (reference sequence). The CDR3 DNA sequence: TGTGCCAGCAGTTTAGATGAGGGGAACACTGAAGCTTTCTTT. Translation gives CASSLDEGNTEAFF.

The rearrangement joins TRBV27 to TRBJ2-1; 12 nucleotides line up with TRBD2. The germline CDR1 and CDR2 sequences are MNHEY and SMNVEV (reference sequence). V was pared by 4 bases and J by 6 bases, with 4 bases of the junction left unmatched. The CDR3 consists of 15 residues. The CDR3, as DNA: TGTGCCAGCAGTTCAGGGACTAGCGGGTCCAATGAGCAGTTCTTC. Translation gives CASSSGTSGSNEQFF.

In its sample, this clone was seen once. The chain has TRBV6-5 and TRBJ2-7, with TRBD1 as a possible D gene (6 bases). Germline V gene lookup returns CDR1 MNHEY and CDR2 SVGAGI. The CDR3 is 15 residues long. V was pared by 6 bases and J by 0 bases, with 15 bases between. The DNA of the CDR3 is TGTGCCAGCAGGCTCACAGGGTACAGCTCCTACGAGCAGTACTTC. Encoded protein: CASRLTGYSSYEQYF.

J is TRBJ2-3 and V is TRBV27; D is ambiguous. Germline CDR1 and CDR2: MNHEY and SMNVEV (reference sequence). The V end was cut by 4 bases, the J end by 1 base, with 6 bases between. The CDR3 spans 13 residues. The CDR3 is CASSSRRTDTQYF. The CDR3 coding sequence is TGTGCCAGCAGTTCGCGGCGCACAGATACGCAGTATTTT.

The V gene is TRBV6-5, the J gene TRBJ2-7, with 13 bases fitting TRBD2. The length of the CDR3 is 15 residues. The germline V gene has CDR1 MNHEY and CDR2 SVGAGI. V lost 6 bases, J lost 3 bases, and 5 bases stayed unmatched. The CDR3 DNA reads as TGTGCCAGCAGGCCGGGACTAGCGGGATTCTACGAGCAGTACTTC. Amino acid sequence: CASRPGLAGFYEQYF.

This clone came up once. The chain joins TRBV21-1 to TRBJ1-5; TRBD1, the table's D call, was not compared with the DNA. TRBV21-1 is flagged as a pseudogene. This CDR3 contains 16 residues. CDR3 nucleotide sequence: TGTGCCAGCAGCAAAAGGCCTGGGCCAAGCAATCAGCCCCAGCATTTT. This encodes CASSKRPGPSNQPQHF.

The CDR3 region has the DNA TGTGCCAGCAGTTTCGGGGGCGGGAGAAGGACAGATACGCAGTATTTT. It translates to CASSFGGGRRTDTQYF. J is TRBJ2-3 and V is TRBV28, with a weak D call TRBD2 (7 bases). The ends were cut back, 3 bases at V and 3 bases at J, with 16 bases in the middle. This CDR3 is 16 amino acids long. Germline-derived CDR1 and CDR2 are MDHEN and SYDVKM.

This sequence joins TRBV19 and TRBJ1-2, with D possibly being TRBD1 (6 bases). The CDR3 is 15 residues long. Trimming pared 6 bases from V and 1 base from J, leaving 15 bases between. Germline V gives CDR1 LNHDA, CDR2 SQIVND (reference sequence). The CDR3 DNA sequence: TGTGCCAGTAGCCCCACAGGGAACGTTAACTATGGCTACACCTTC. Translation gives CASSPTGNVNYGYTF.

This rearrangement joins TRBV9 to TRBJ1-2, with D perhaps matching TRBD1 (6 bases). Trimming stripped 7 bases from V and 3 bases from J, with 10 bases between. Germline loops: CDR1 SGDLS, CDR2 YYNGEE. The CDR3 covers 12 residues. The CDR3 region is CASFRTDYGYTF. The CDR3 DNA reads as TGTGCCAGCTTCCGGACAGACTATGGCTACACCTTC.

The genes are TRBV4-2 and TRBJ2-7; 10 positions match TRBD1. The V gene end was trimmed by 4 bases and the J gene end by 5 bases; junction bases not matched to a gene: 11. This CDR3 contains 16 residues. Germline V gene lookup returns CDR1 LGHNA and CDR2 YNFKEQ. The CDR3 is CASSPNRGQGNDEQYF. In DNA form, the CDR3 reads TGTGCCAGCAGCCCAAACCGGGGACAGGGGAACGACGAGCAGTACTTC.

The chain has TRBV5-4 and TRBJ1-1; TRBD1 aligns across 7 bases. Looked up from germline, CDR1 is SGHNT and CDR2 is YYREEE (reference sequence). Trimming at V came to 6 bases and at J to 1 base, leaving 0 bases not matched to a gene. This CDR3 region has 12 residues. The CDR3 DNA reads TGTGCCAGCACAGGGGGGAACACTGAAGCTTTCTTT. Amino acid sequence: CASTGGNTEAFF.

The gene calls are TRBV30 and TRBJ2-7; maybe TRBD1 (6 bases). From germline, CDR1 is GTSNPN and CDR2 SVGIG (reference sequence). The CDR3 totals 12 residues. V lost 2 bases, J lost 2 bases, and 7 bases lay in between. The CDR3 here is CAWSQGPYEQYF. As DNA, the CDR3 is TGTGCCTGGAGTCAGGGGCCCTACGAGCAGTACTTC.

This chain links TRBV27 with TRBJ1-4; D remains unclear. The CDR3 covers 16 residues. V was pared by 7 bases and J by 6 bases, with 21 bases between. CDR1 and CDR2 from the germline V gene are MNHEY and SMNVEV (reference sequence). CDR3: CASNQDRTPRDEKLFF. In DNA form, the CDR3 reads TGTGCCAGCAACCAGGATCGGACTCCGAGGGATGAAAAACTGTTTTTT.

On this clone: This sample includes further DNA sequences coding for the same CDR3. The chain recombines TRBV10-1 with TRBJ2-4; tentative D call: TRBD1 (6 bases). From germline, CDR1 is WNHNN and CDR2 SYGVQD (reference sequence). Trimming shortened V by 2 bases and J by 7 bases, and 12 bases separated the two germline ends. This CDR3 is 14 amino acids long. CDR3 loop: CASSEDRTGNIQYF. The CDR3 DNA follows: TGCGCCAGCAGTGAGGACAGGACGGGGAACATTCAGTACTTC.

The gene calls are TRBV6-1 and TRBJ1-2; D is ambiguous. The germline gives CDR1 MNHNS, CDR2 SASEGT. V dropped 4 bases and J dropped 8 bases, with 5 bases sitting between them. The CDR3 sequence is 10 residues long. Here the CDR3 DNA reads TGTGCCAGCAGTGCTCTGGGCTACACCTTC. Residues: CASSALGYTF.

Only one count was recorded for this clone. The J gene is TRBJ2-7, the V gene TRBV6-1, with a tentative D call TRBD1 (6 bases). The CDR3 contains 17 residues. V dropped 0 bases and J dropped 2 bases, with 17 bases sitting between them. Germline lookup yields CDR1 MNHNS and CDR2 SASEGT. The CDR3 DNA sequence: TGTGCCAGCAGTGAAGCCCCAAGGGGGTTTATTACCTACGAGCAGTACTTC. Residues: CASSEAPRGFITYEQYF.

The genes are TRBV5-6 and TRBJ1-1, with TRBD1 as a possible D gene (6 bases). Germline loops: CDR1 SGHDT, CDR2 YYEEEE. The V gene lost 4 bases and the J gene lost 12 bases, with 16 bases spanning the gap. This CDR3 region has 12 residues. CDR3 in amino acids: CASSLQRTATFF. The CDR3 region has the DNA TGTGCCAGCAGCCTACAACGGACAGCCACTTTCTTT.